The following is a TCR beta chain sequence with its context. This clonotype has more than one count but fewer than ten. The specificity of this receptor is unknown. No qualities accompany the bases; no much larger clone lies one base away. The treatment or condition label for this specimen denotes: approximately 11-day PBMC culture with coronavirus spike peptide pools or control peptides (ViraFEST assay). To expand antigen-specific T cells with peptide pools and then pick out the expanded clonotypes through TCR sequencing, the study relied on the ViraFEST assay. The positive SARS-CoV-2 PCR tests of the convalescent patients were dated from March to December 2020, before the Alpha, Beta and Delta variants emerged in the United States. Roughly 2.1 million PBMCs per well were cultured in IMDM with roughly 5% human AB serum and roughly 9.3 IU/ml IL-2, plus 10 ug/ml peptide pools. On days 3 and 7, half of the culture medium was replaced with fresh IL-2-containing medium. Once the cells had been in culture for 10 days, the EasySep CD4+ T cell isolation kit was used to isolate CD4+ T cells by negative selection. Ficoll-Paque Plus gradient centrifugation was used to isolate PBMCs from whole blood, and the isolated PBMCs were then either used fresh or cryopreserved at -140C. In general, triplicate wells were set up for every culture condition.

The library was made by PCR. TCR sequencing of DNA from cultured CD4+ T cells used the Oncomine TCR Beta short-read assay at the Johns Hopkins FTIC core. The QIAamp micro DNA kit was used to extract genomic DNA from the cultured CD4+ T cells. Oncomine TCR Beta libraries from cultured CD4+ T cells were pooled with unique dual indexes and sequenced on an Illumina iSeq 100. For the original study's pipeline: Non-productive sequences were removed, and CDR3s that did not start with C, did not end with F or W, or were shorter than 7 amino acids were discarded. Antigen-specific clonotypes were identified with the MANAFEST web application by comparing peptide-stimulated wells with reference and other culture wells. To be called positive, a clone needed an FDR below 0.05, an odds ratio above 5, and a productive frequency above 0.1% in at least two of three replicate wells. A clonotype was classed as cross-reactive if the clonotype showed significant expansion both in SARS-CoV-2 spike wells and in at least one common cold coronavirus spike condition. Using R version 3.6.1, CDR3 homology was evaluated through Levenshtein distances (stringdist) along with unrooted phylogenetic trees (ape). Using fastp at Q25 and MiXCR, TCRdb reprocessed the public reads and kept productive beta chains. Each CDR3 protein gets just one entry, which takes the most common genes and DNA from the rows behind it. The V and J calls shown here were made by TCRdb, not taken from the authors' results. In this sample the table shows 28,000 or so distinct CDR3 sequences, 64% of which occur a single time. Clones ranked in the top ten supply approximately 5.4% of the sample.

At the junction V is shortened by 7 bases and J by 0 bases, with 15 bases in between. CDR1 MNHEY and CDR2 SVGEGT are derived from the germline V gene. There are 16 amino acids in the CDR3, from cysteine to phenylalanine inclusive. The sequence is cut down to CDR3 DNA, 48 bases in frame from base 1. The sample comes from a study of vaccination and CD4 T cells after COVID-19 (dated 2022 in TCRdb). For the wider study: Every convalescent patient had a positive nasal swab PCR test for SARS-CoV-2, with mild disease in roughly 10 patients and severe disease in one. Culture stimuli were overlapping spike peptide pools from SARS-CoV-2 and from the common cold coronaviruses HCoV-NL63, HCoV-OC43 and HCoV-229E. Participants received two doses of either the Pfizer-BioNTech BNT162b2 vaccine (n=8) or the Moderna mRNA-1273 vaccine (n=2). Post-COVID blood samples were collected from convalescent patients a median of approximately 93 days after diagnosis, with a range of roughly 35 to 180 days. The convalescent cohort comprised six males and four females, including two Hispanic individuals, seven Caucasians, two Asians and one multiracial person. In ten to eleven COVID-19 convalescent patients and 4 infection-naive healthy vaccine recipients, the spike-specific CD4+ TCR repertoire before mRNA vaccination was compared with the repertoire after mRNA vaccination. Post-vaccine blood samples were collected a median of about 69 days after the second vaccine dose, ranging from roughly 13 to 250 days. As controls, cultures received a CEFX viral epitope pool (the positive control), an HIV-1 Nef peptide pool (the negative control), or no peptide at all. Study-wide conclusions, independent of this receptor: In convalescent patients, a median 86.3% of post-vaccine SARS-CoV-2-reactive clones were detected only after vaccination, and vaccine-specific priming was suggested by this finding. Of the vaccine-specific clones in convalescent patients, 304 of 307, or nearly all, reacted only to SARS-CoV-2 spike and did not cross-react with common cold coronaviruses. The study included relatively few convalescent patients and did not analyze early timepoints after natural infection. The median count of SARS-CoV-2-reactive clonotypes went up from 20 to 25 after infection to more than 30 after vaccination, although the change was not significant.

The V and J genes are TRBV6-2 or TRBV6-3 and TRBJ2-2; no confident D gene assignment can be made. Sequenced sample: CD4+ T cells from blood, cultured in vitro. The TCR originated in a human donor who had recovered from COVID-19. The CDR3 region: CASNDFSPSNTGELFF. Read as DNA, the sequence is TGTGCCAGCAATGATTTCTCTCCTTCGAACACCGGGGAGCTGTTTTTT.